This TCR beta chain was recovered during a study of metastatic and nonmetastatic thyroid tumors. Study in general: Repertoire comparisons spanned blood and tumor or nodule tissue from malignant and benign thyroid patients.

Patients underwent thyroid surgery, and none had received any treatment before it. The CDR3 loop spans 16 amino acids. V dropped 8 bases and J dropped 5 bases, with 22 bases sitting between them. CDR1 is LNHDA, CDR2 SQIVND, per germline (reference sequence). Study observations and caveats: When malignant thyroid tumors were compared with benign nodules, TCR beta diversity was reportedly significantly higher in the malignant tumors. This held in both blood and tumor samples.

This clone was observed at least ten times. The target antigen is unknown. Authors' processing steps: The study built a papillary thyroid cancer distant-metastasis classifier from CDR3 differences across clinicopathological groups. With MiXCR, TCRdb reprocessed the PCR reads. TCRdb, not the authors, supplied the V and J calls. The table includes around 53,000 clones, approximately 15% detected once. The specimen was blood. The genes are TRBV19 and TRBJ2-1; possible D gene TRBD1, 6 bases. This clonotype was obtained from a female donor with papillary thyroid cancer or a benign thyroid nodule (not recorded which). Some clones in this sample may be carry-over from other donors' samples. Written as DNA, the CDR3 is TGTGCCAGTCTTGGACCCGACAGGAGTCGACACAATGAGCAGTTCTTC. This gives the protein CASLGPDRSRHNEQFF.